The 21 T cell receptor beta chains listed next were all sequenced from one sample in a study of neoadjuvant anti-PD-1 for oral cavity cancer. Only in-frame clones appear in the TCRdb table, and some are missing; sequencing was by immunoSEQ multiplex PCR. The profile shows fewer than 90,000 clones, about four fifths of them singletons. Sequenced material: PBMCs, taken before nivolumab (anti-PD-1) treatment. The source is a person aged 35-80 years with oral cavity squamous cell carcinoma.

The chain combines TRBV11-2 with TRBJ2-1; 11 bases line up with TRBD2. The CDR3 totals 18 residues. Trimming cost V 10 bases and J 9 bases; bases outside gene matches: 23. From germline, CDR1 is SGHAT and CDR2 FQNNGV. Here the CDR3 DNA reads TGTGCCACCATGTCGCGCCCCTTGGGTCTAGCGGGAGGAGGTGAGCAGTTCTTC. This codes for CATMSRPLGLAGGGEQFF.

V gene TRBV9 combines with J gene TRBJ2-7; 12 bases line up with TRBD1. Germline V CDR1 and CDR2: SGDLS, YYNGEE. This CDR3 is built from 15 residues. The J segment lost 5 bases and the V segment lost 3 bases, leaving 6 bases of the junction unmatched. CDR3 nucleotide sequence: TGTGCCAGCAGCGACTCCGGGACAGGGGGCAACGAGCAGTACTTC. As protein: CASSDSGTGGNEQYF.

This clone was seen a handful of times. The chain employs TRBV27 and TRBJ2-1, with unresolved D. The CDR3 has 11 amino acids. Germline V CDR1 and CDR2: MNHEY, SMNVEV (reference sequence). Trimming stripped 5 bases from V and 3 bases from J, with 2 bases between. CDR3 residues: CASSGYNEQFF. Written as DNA, the CDR3 is TGTGCCAGCAGTGGCTACAATGAGCAGTTCTTC.

The V and J genes are TRBV29-1 and TRBJ2-7; D uncertain. The germline V gene encodes CDR1 SQVTM and CDR2 ANQGSEA. V was cut by 3 bases and J by 2 bases, with 8 bases left in between. The CDR3 covers 12 residues. The CDR3 is CSVDDGTYEQYF. The CDR3 DNA sequence: TGCAGCGTTGATGACGGCACCTACGAGCAGTACTTC.

This rearrangement joins TRBV28 to TRBJ2-7; 11 nucleotides agree with TRBD2. The CDR3 runs 15 residues. Germline V gives CDR1 MDHEN, CDR2 SYDVKM. The trim removed 3 bases at V and 1 base at J, leaving 2 bases unmatched. This CDR3 reads CASSLTSGTSYEQYF. The DNA of the CDR3 is TGTGCCAGCAGTTTGACTAGCGGGACTTCCTACGAGCAGTACTTC. Based on the CDR3 plus reference TRBV28 and TRBJ2-7, the full variable domain is DVKVTQSSRYLVKRTGEKVFLECVQDMDHENMFWYRQDPGLGLRLIYFSYDVKMKEKGDIPEGYSVSREKKERFSLILESASTNQTSMYLCASSLTSGTSYEQYFGPGTRLTVT.

About this clone: This may be a read error, as it is one base from a much larger clone. Additional DNA sequences in this sample encode the identical CDR3. CDR3 sequence (DNA): TGTGCCAGCAGCTTAGGAACGGGGAACACTGAAGCTTTCTTT. Translated, it gives CASSLGTGNTEAFF. The V gene is TRBV7-6, the J gene TRBJ1-1, with D uncertain. This CDR3 is 14 amino acids long. Germline assignment: CDR1 SGHVS and CDR2 FNYEAQ. Trimming took 1 base from V and 1 from J, leaving 7 bases between them.

CDR3 nucleotides: TGTGCCAGCAGCGTCGGGGTGAATAGCAATCAGCCCCAGCATTTT. As protein: CASSVGVNSNQPQHF. The chain employs TRBV9 and TRBJ1-5; no reliable D call. Germline CDR1 is SGDLS and CDR2 is YYNGEE. Trimming removed 2 bases from V and 0 bases from J, with 9 bases in between. The CDR3 is made up of 15 amino acids. Based on the CDR3 plus reference TRBV9 and TRBJ1-5, the full variable domain is DSGVTQTPKHLITATGQRVTLRCSPRSGDLSVYWYQQSLDQGLQFLIQYYNGEERAKGNILERFSAQQFPDLHSELNLSSLELGDSALYFCASSVGVNSNQPQHFGDGTRLSIL.

Comments on this clone: This CDR3 is also generated by other DNA sequences in the sample. V gene TRBV6-5 combines with J gene TRBJ2-2; 7 positions match TRBD2. CDR3 length equals 13 residues. CDR1 MNHEY and CDR2 SVGAGI come from the germline V gene. Losses at the gene ends were 6 bases for V and 5 bases for J; bases not matched to a gene: 3. In DNA form, the CDR3 reads TGTGCCAGCAGCTGGGGGGGGACCGGGGAGCTGTTTTTT. This gives the protein CASSWGGTGELFF.

The V gene is TRBV2, the J gene TRBJ2-1, with TRBD2 matching over 12 bases. The CDR3 sequence is 15 residues long. Germline CDR1 SNHLY, CDR2 FYNNEI. V trimming: 6 bases; J trimming: 7 bases; junction bases outside the gene matches: 7. In DNA, the CDR3 is TGTGCCAGCAGGGAGACTAGCGGGAGTAAGAATGAGCAGTTCTTC. Amino acids: CASRETSGSKNEQFF.

The J gene is TRBJ1-2, the V gene TRBV5-1, with 12 bases fitting TRBD1. V lost 4 bases to trimming and J lost 8 bases; unmatched junction nucleotides: 6. Germline assignment: CDR1 SGHRS and CDR2 YFSETQ. This CDR3 has 14 amino acids. Here the CDR3 reads CASSRGQGADGYTF. CDR3 nucleotides: TGCGCCAGCAGCCGGGGACAGGGGGCGGACGGCTACACCTTC.

The rearrangement links TRBV10-3 to TRBJ1-2; 10 bases fit TRBD1. This CDR3 region has 16 residues. V shed 2 bases and J 6 bases; nucleotides not matched to a gene: 9. CDR1 is ENHRY, CDR2 SYGVKD, per germline. CDR3 sequence (DNA): TGTGCCATCAGTGAGGGGACAGGGGTAGAAGGGCATGGCTACACCTTC. It encodes CAISEGTGVEGHGYTF.

This chain connects TRBV27 to TRBJ1-5; no firm D call. CDR1 is MNHEY, CDR2 SMNVEV, per germline (reference sequence). V lost 2 bases and J 4 bases, leaving 3 bases between the germline ends. This CDR3 has 12 amino acids. CDR3: CASSLGNQPQHF. The CDR3 nucleotides are TGTGCCAGCAGTTTAGGGAATCAGCCCCAGCATTTT.

This clone was found once. The V and J genes are TRBV2 and TRBJ2-2; 7 nucleotides agree with TRBD1. This CDR3 spans 14 amino acids. V shed 6 bases, J shed 1 base, and the junction held 2 bases outside the gene matches. Germline-derived CDR1 and CDR2 are SNHLY and FYNNEI. The CDR3 coding sequence is TGTGCCAGCAGCGGACAGGTGAACACCGGGGAGCTGTTTTTT. It codes for CASSGQVNTGELFF.

Turning to this clone: One junction end disagrees with the germline gene, perhaps due to a read error. The chain carries TRBV11-3 and TRBJ2-7; TRBD1 is a possible D gene (5 bases). The CDR3 is 13 residues long. Germline CDR1 reads SGHNT; CDR2 reads YENEEA. As DNA, the CDR3 is TGTGCCAGCAGCTCAGGGAAATCCTCCGAGCAGTACTTC. As protein: CASSSGKSSEQYF. The full variable domain, in which reference TRBV11-3 and TRBJ2-7 provide the parts outside the CDR3, is EAGVVQSPRYKIIEKKQPVAFWCNPISGHNTLYWYLQNLGQGPELLIRYENEEAVDDSQLPKDRFSAERLKGVDSTLKIQPAELGDSAVYLCASSSGKSSEQYFGPGTRLTVT.

The rearrangement uses TRBV19 and TRBJ2-3, with D maybe TRBD2 (5 bases). The CDR3 totals 14 residues. The V gene lost 5 bases and the J gene lost 2 bases, with 11 bases spanning the gap. Germline CDR1 reads LNHDA; CDR2 reads SQIVND (reference sequence). CDR3 DNA: TGTGCCAGTAGTTCCTGGACTCTCACAGATACGCAGTATTTT. Protein: CASSSWTLTDTQYF. The complete variable domain, with remaining parts taken from reference TRBV19 and TRBJ2-3, reads DGGITQSPKYLFRKEGQNVTLSCEQNLNHDAMYWYRQDPGQGLRLIYYSQIVNDFQKGDIAEGYSVSREKKESFPLTVTSAQKNPTAFYLCASSSWTLTDTQYFGPGTRLTVL.

The chain has TRBV4-1 and TRBJ2-1, with a weak D call TRBD1 (6 bases). There are 15 residues in the CDR3. The germline CDR1 and CDR2 sequences are MGHRA and YSYEKL. V lost 1 base and J lost 8, with 15 bases in between. The CDR3 loop is CASSQGQVPGDEQFF. The CDR3 DNA sequence: TGCGCCAGCAGCCAAGGACAGGTCCCTGGGGATGAGCAGTTCTTC.

J is TRBJ1-1 and V is TRBV6-1; D ambiguous. There are 14 residues in the CDR3. Trimming removed 4 bases at V and 1 base at J, with 10 bases between. CDR1 is MNHNS, CDR2 SASEGT, per germline. Here the CDR3 reads CASSVVPANTEAFF. In DNA form, the CDR3 reads TGTGCCAGCAGTGTGGTCCCGGCGAACACTGAAGCTTTCTTT.

The table lists this clone with a few counts. The gene calls are TRBV7-9 and TRBJ2-6, with D perhaps assigned TRBD1 or TRBD2 (5 bases each). V lost 2 bases to trimming and J lost 0 bases, with 11 bases between them. CDR1 and CDR2 (germline): SEHNR, FQNEAQ (reference sequence). The CDR3 is 17 amino acids. The CDR3 spells CASSLSGGRSGANVLTF. Written as DNA, the CDR3 is TGTGCCAGCAGCTTAAGTGGGGGTCGCTCTGGGGCCAACGTCCTGACTTTC. Together with reference TRBV7-9 and TRBJ2-6, the CDR3 gives the full variable domain: DTGVSQNPRHKITKRGQNVTFRCDPISEHNRLYWYRQTLGQGPEFLTYFQNEAQLEKSRLLSDRFSAERPKGSFSTLEIQRTEQGDSAMYLCASSLSGGRSGANVLTFGAGSRLTVL.

V gene TRBV6-5 combines with J gene TRBJ2-1; 8 nucleotides agree with TRBD2. Germline CDR1 MNHEY, CDR2 SVGAGI. After removal of 5 bases from V and 1 base from J, the junction contained 4 bases not matched to a gene. The CDR3 has 15 amino acids. Here the CDR3 reads CASSLRGGSYNEQFF. The CDR3, as DNA: TGTGCCAGCAGTCTCCGGGGGGGTTCCTACAATGAGCAGTTCTTC.

The rearrangement links TRBV2 to TRBJ2-6; D uncertain. The length of the CDR3 is 16 residues. CDR1 SNHLY and CDR2 FYNNEI come from the germline V gene. V lost 4 bases and J 0 bases, leaving 10 bases between the germline ends. CDR3 in amino acids: CASSALFSSGANVLTF. DNA for the CDR3: TGTGCCAGCAGTGCCCTGTTCAGCTCTGGGGCCAACGTCCTGACTTTC.

This chain links TRBV7-8 with TRBJ1-5, with D possibly TRBD1 on 6 matching bases. The germline V and J ends were trimmed by 5 bases and 2 bases, with 25 bases remaining between them. CDR3 length: 19 residues. The V gene's germline CDR1 is SGHVS and CDR2 FQNEAQ. The CDR3 coding sequence is TGTGCCAGCAGCCTCGTAGGACAGCCTCCCAGCGGGGGCAATCAGCCCCAGCATTTT. Encoded protein: CASSLVGQPPSGGNQPQHF.